This TCR beta chain was captured in a study of cytomegalovirus exposure and HLA in healthy donors. Primers for the PCR totalled 60 Vbeta and 13 Jbeta. Per the original methods: A follow-up analysis tallied about 80 million unique TCR beta chains, approximately 11 million shared. TCRdb keeps only in-frame clones here, not all; method: immunoSEQ multiplex PCR. For V, J and clone size, that table is used; D and trimming come from the DNA. The table counts some 120,000 clones; 1.5% to 2.5% lies in the top ten. Comment on this clone: Its target is unknown.

The CDR3 length is 15 residues. The germline gives CDR1 MNHEY, CDR2 SMNVEV (reference sequence). Losses at the gene ends were 4 bases for V and 8 bases for J; bases not matched to a gene: 11. Regarding the study as a whole: Reportedly, fewer N-insertions than the approximately 610-donor mean appeared in an Asian-associated ancestry cluster in a later analysis.

The chain uses TRBV27 and TRBJ2-1; 7 bases fit TRBD1. Input material: PBMCs. This TCR was recovered from an older woman in good health and CMV-seronegative. The CDR3 here is CASSYEQGKGDEQFF. In nucleotides, the CDR3 is TGTGCCAGCAGTTACGAACAGGGGAAGGGCGATGAGCAGTTCTTC.